The source of this T cell receptor (beta chain) is a study of identical twins. This clonotype was observed a handful of times. Unique molecular identifiers were present on cDNA, and template switching added a universal primer site. TCRdb called the 5' RACE reads again in MiXCR, with one record for every CDR3 protein. The table lists some 190,000 distinct CDR3 sequences, 15% to 20% of them singletons. The V gene lost 6 bases and the J gene lost 4 bases, with 24 bases spanning the gap. CDR3 size: 17 residues. These records were also assigned to another study, of T cells expressing NK-cell markers. That work contributes: Whether expanded NKG2C-expressing T cell clones recognize HCMV is unknown.

This sequence was found in a woman aged 18 to 35 in good health. This chain joins TRBV12-3 or TRBV12-4 and TRBJ1-2; D is perhaps TRBD1 (6 bases). Sequencing used CD8+ T cells sorted from blood. CDR3 residues: CASSLGPQGKRGYGYTF. The CDR3 coding sequence is TGTGCCAGCAGCCTAGGACCGCAGGGGAAAAGGGGCTATGGCTACACCTTC.